The 14 T cell receptor beta chains given below trace back to one sample, sequenced in a study of shared clonotypes between healthy human individuals (TCRdb year 2020). Library preparation used the immunoSEQ multiplex PCR assay. Held by TCRdb, this immuneACCESS table contains in-frame sequences only and omits some clones. Under half of the omission traces to an unresolved V gene where checked; the cause of the rest is unknown. This sample has 2 million to 2.5 million clones in its table, and 85% to 95% of those were observed once. The leading ten clones occupy around 0.4% of the sample. The sample consisted of naive CD4+ T cells from PBMCs. The sample's cell subset or site label, decoded: CD45RA+ positively selected. All receptors derive from a man between 18 and 35 years old in good health. Some clones in this sample may be carry-over from other donors' samples.

The table lists this clone with a count of one. The chain carries TRBV7-9 and TRBJ2-2; maybe TRBD2 (7 bases). Germline V gives CDR1 SEHNR, CDR2 FQNEAQ (reference sequence). The CDR3 runs to 14 residues. V lost 8 bases and J lost 1, with 11 bases in between. CDR3 bases: TGTGCCAGCCGGGGAGGGGGGAACACCGGGGAGCTGTTTTTT. This encodes CASRGGGNTGELFF.

This rearrangement joins TRBV6-5 to TRBJ2-1; D not resolved. Germline assignment: CDR1 MNHEY and CDR2 SVGAGI. The CDR3 runs 11 residues. V lost 3 bases and J lost 12, with 9 bases in between. CDR3 in amino acids: CASSYYFGQFF. CDR3 bases: TGTGCCAGCAGTTATTATTTTGGGCAGTTCTTC.

The J gene is TRBJ2-3, the V gene TRBV4-2; D gene unclear. V lost 0 bases and J lost 6, with 7 bases in between. The CDR3 runs to 13 residues. Germline V lookup: CDR1 LGHNA, CDR2 YNFKEQ. In DNA, the CDR3 is TGTGCCAGCAGCCAAGATGGAGTGGATACGCAGTATTTT. It is translated as CASSQDGVDTQYF.

The chain combines TRBV10-3 with TRBJ2-1; perhaps TRBD2 as D (6 bases). CDR1 and CDR2 from the germline V gene are ENHRY and SYGVKD. CDR3 length: 15 amino acids. With 6 bases removed from V and 2 bases from J, the gap between germline ends came to 14 bases. The CDR3 spells CAISDRDFTYNEQFF. The CDR3 DNA is TGTGCCATCAGCGACCGGGACTTTACCTACAATGAGCAGTTCTTC.

This clone was recorded only once. V is TRBV5-5 and J is TRBJ2-7, with D unclear. The CDR3 has 13 amino acids. The germline V gene encodes CDR1 SGHKS and CDR2 YYEKEE (reference sequence). V was shortened by 2 bases and J by 5 bases, with 11 bases between the two germline ends. The CDR3 loop reads CASSFAVYNEQYF. CDR3 sequence (DNA): TGTGCCAGCAGCTTTGCAGTGTACAACGAGCAGTACTTC.

In this sample, this clone turned up once. The chain couples TRBV5-4 to TRBJ2-7; possibly TRBD2 for D (5 bases). The CDR3 consists of 16 residues. Germline CDR1 SGHNT, CDR2 YYREEE (reference sequence). Between the trimmed V and J ends, which lost 0 bases and 0 bases, there was a span of 13 bases. The CDR3 nucleotides read TGTGCCAGCAGCTTGGGCCTGGGAGCGGTCTCCTACGAGCAGTACTTC. It translates to CASSLGLGAVSYEQYF. The full variable domain, its missing parts supplied by reference TRBV5-4 and TRBJ2-7, is ETGVTQSPTHLIKTRGQQVTLRCSSQSGHNTVSWYQQALGQGPQFIFQYYREEENGRGNFPPRFSGLQFPNYSSELNVNALELDDSALYLCASSLGLGAVSYEQYFGPGTRLTVT.

This sequence joins TRBV6-1 and TRBJ1-1; no reliable D call. V was cut by 8 bases and J by 6 bases, with 16 bases left in between. Germline assignment: CDR1 MNHNS and CDR2 SASEGT. The CDR3 spans 13 residues. The CDR3 loop reads CASHKGMMSEAFF. The DNA for the CDR3 is TGTGCCAGCCATAAAGGGATGATGTCTGAAGCTTTCTTT.

This clone occurred once. The chain employs TRBV18 and TRBJ1-2; the match to TRBD1 covers 7 bases. V lost 6 bases and J lost 2; bases outside the gene matches: 3. CDR3 size: 13 residues. Germline CDR1 reads KGHSH; CDR2 reads LQKENI. The chain's CDR3 is CASSQTGNYGYTF. Written as DNA, the CDR3 is TGTGCCAGCTCGCAGACAGGGAACTATGGCTACACCTTC. Full variable domain (outside the CDR3, taken from reference TRBV18 and TRBJ1-2): NAGVMQNPRHLVRRRGQEARLRCSPMKGHSHVYWYRQLPEEGLKFMVYLQKENIIDESGMPKERFSAEFPKEGPSILRIQQVVRGDSAAYFCASSQTGNYGYTFGSGTRLTVV.

The J gene is TRBJ2-5, the V gene TRBV25-1; no clear D. Germline V CDR1 and CDR2: MGHDK, SYGVNS. V lost 2 bases and J lost 4, with 8 bases in between. The CDR3 consists of 13 residues. The DNA for the CDR3 is TGTGCCAGCAGTGAAGCCGGTAGAGAGACCCAGTACTTC. It is translated as CASSEAGRETQYF.

This clone was detected only once. V and J are TRBV18 and TRBJ2-7; possible D gene TRBD2, 6 bases. V dropped 0 bases and J dropped 2 bases, with 11 bases sitting between them. The CDR3 is 15 amino acids. CDR1 KGHSH and CDR2 LQKENI come from the germline V gene. The CDR3 DNA sequence: TGTGCCAGCTCACCACCATCAGCGGGCACCTACGAGCAGTACTTC. It is translated as CASSPPSAGTYEQYF.

The CDR3 coding sequence is TGTGCCAGCAGTTCCGGTGGAGCGGGAGAATTCTACGAGCAGTACTTC. The encoded protein is CASSSGGAGEFYEQYF. The gene calls are TRBV28 and TRBJ2-7, with 8 bases aligning to TRBD2. Germline CDR1 is MDHEN and CDR2 is SYDVKM. V shed 4 bases, J shed 3 bases, and the junction held 11 bases outside the gene matches. The CDR3 runs to 16 residues.

The chain joins TRBV6-5 to TRBJ2-1; TRBD2 matches 8 bases. Trimming removed 2 bases from V and 7 bases from J; junction bases left unmatched: 7. CDR1 is MNHEY and CDR2 is SVGAGI in the germline V gene. The CDR3 totals 15 residues. The DNA of the CDR3 is TGTGCCAGCAGTTACGGGACTAGTTGGTGGAATGAGCAGTTCTTC. The encoded protein is CASSYGTSWWNEQFF.

V usage is TRBV6-1 and J usage is TRBJ2-7; 8 nucleotides line up with TRBD2. The J segment lost 5 bases and the V segment lost 3 bases, leaving 15 bases of the junction unmatched. The CDR3 is 17 residues long. Germline V gene data show CDR1 as MNHNS and CDR2 as SASEGT. CDR3 loop: CASSEEGPGLVLNEQYF. DNA of the CDR3: TGTGCCAGCAGTGAGGAGGGTCCGGGACTAGTCCTCAACGAGCAGTACTTC.

The V gene is TRBV11-2, the J gene TRBJ1-5; D gene ambiguous. The germline gives CDR1 SGHAT, CDR2 FQNNGV. Deletions cut 4 bases from V and 4 bases from J, with 8 bases between. This CDR3 has 13 amino acids. CDR3 residues: CASSWSRNQPQHF. The CDR3 region has the DNA TGTGCCAGCAGCTGGAGCCGGAATCAGCCCCAGCATTTT.